This T cell receptor beta chain comes out of a study of Ad26.COV2.S vaccination and SARS-CoV-2 variants. The wider study: Vaccine-arm donor from the placebo-controlled COV1001 Ad26.COV2.S trial.

The treatment: some 20 received Ad26.COV2.S at low or high dose, single or two shots; 5 received placebo; per-sample allocation not given. Specimens were obtained on day 63 following the first vaccine or placebo injection. In Boston, an adult donor aged 18-55 years took part. Ad26.COV2.S expressed prefusion-stabilized spike from the original Wuhan strain. Produced via immunoSEQ multiplex PCR; TCRdb's table is partial and in-frame only. This sample yields 290,000 or so clones, of which approximately 87% are seen a single time; around 3% belongs to the top ten. CDR3 length: 14 amino acids. The germline V gene encodes CDR1 SGHTA and CDR2 FQGNSA. With V trimmed by 3 bases and J by 6 bases, 6 bases remained unmatched.

The rearrangement links TRBV7-2 to TRBJ2-7, with TRBD1 matching over 9 bases. The clonotype originates from a person aged 18-65 years who received the Ad26.COV2.S COVID-19 vaccine or a placebo. Material: peripheral blood, obtained in a trial of Ad26.COV2.S vaccine versus placebo. The CDR3 loop is CASSFTGTGREQYF. The CDR3 bases are TGTGCCAGCAGCTTCACCGGGACAGGGCGCGAGCAGTACTTC. Full variable domain (outside the CDR3, taken from reference TRBV7-2 and TRBJ2-7): GAGVSQSPSNKVTEKGKDVELRCDPISGHTALYWYRQSLGQGLEFLIYFQGNSAPDKSGLPSDRFSAERTGGSVSTLTIQRTQQEDSAVYLCASSFTGTGREQYFGPGTRLTVT.